The source of this T cell receptor (beta chain) is a study of tumor-infiltrating lymphocytes in primary liver carcinoma. As to this clonotype: At one of its ends the junction is not consistent with the germline gene, which may arise from a read error.

The CDR3 sequence is 14 residues long. Per the germline V gene, CDR1 is MNHEY and CDR2 is SVGAGI. The researchers obtained blood RNA from unsorted whole blood and also extracted germline DNA. The researchers produced TCR beta cDNA from approximately 540 ng total RNA with a constant-region primer. Amplification in three nested multiplex PCR rounds with slightly modified ARM-PCR gave rise to TCR beta libraries. A C-beta reverse primer was combined with TRBV1-TRBV30 forward primers in the first two PCR rounds, and each round had ten to eleven cycles. TCRdb reanalysed the multiplex PCR reads using MiXCR and keeps one entry per CDR3 protein. The sample lists almost 200,000 distinct CDR3 sequences, about 65% occurring once.

The genes are TRBV6-5 and TRBJ1-1, with D maybe TRBD1 (5 bases). Sequencing was done on a sample of peripheral blood. This sequence was found in a woman aged 55-69 years with primary liver carcinoma and hepatitis B virus infection. The CDR3 sequence is CVSSYSWDGPEASF. The CDR3 nucleotides read TGTGTCAGCAGTTACTCGTGGGACGGTCCTGAAGCTTCCTTT.